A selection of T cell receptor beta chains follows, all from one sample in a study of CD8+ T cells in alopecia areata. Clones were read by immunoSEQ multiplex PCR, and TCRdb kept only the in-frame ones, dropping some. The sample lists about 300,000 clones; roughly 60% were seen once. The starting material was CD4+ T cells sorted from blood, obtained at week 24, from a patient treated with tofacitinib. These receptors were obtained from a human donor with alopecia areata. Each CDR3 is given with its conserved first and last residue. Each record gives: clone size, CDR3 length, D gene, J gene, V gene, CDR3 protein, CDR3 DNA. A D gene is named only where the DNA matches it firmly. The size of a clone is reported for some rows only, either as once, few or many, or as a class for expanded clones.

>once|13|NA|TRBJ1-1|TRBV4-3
CASSQVGTTEAFF
TGCGCCAGCAGCCAGGTGGGAACCACTGAAGCTTTCTTT
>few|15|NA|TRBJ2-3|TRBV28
CASSGEWTLTDTQYF
TGTGCCAGCAGTGGCGAGTGGACCCTCACAGATACGCAGTATTTT
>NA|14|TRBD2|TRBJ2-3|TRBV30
CAWIAGFSTDTQYF
TGTGCCTGGATAGCGGGGTTTAGCACAGATACGCAGTATTTT
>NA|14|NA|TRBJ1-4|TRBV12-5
CASGLGRFNEKLFF
TGTGCTAGTGGTTTGGGGAGGTTTAATGAAAAACTGTTTTTT
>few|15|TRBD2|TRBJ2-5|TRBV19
CASSTGLGRSETQYF
TGTGCCAGTAGTACGGGACTAGGTAGATCGGAGACCCAGTACTTC
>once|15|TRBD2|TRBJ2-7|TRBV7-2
CASSLGSGLANEQYF
TGTGCCAGCAGCTTAGGGTCGGGACTAGCAAACGAGCAGTACTTC
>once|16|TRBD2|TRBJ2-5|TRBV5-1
CASSSASGGPQETQYF
TGCGCCAGCAGCTCCGCATCGGGGGGTCCACAAGAGACCCAGTACTTC
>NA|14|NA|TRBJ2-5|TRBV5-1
CASSLGQVGETQYF
TGCGCCAGCAGCTTGGGGCAAGTTGGAGAGACCCAGTACTTC
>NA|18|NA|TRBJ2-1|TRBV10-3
CAISESAAGATTYNEQFF
TGTGCCATCAGTGAGTCTGCCGCGGGGGCTACTACCTACAATGAGCAGTTCTTC
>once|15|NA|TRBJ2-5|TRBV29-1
CSVKATQTARETQYF
TGCAGCGTTAAGGCTACGCAGACAGCACGGGAGACCCAGTACTTC
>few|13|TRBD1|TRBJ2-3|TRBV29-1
CSVRTGVTDTQYF
TGCAGCGTCCGGACAGGGGTAACAGATACGCAGTATTTT
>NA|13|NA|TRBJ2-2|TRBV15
CATSRANTGELFF
TGTGCCACCAGCAGAGCGAACACCGGGGAGCTGTTTTTT
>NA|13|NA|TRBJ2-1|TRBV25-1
CASSLSDYNEQFF
TGTGCCAGCAGTCTGTCCGATTACAATGAGCAGTTCTTC
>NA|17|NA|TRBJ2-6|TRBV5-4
CASSSNRGDSGANVLTF
TGTGCCAGCAGCTCCAATCGAGGGGACTCTGGGGCCAACGTCCTGACTTTC
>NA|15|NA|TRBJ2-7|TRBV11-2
CASSLGGVNSYEQYF
TGTGCCAGCAGCTTAGGAGGGGTGAACTCCTACGAGCAGTACTTC
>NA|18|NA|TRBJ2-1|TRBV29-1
CSVAIPQGETRISNEQFF
TGCAGCGTTGCCATACCCCAGGGAGAGACTAGAATTTCCAATGAGCAGTTCTTC
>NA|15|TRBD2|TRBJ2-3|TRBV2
CASRGLAGATDTQYF
TGTGCCAGCAGGGGACTAGCGGGAGCCACAGATACGCAGTATTTT
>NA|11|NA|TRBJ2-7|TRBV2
CASRSSYEQYF
TGTGCCAGCCGCTCCTCCTACGAGCAGTACTTC
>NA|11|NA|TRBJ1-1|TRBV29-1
CSVAVNTEAFF
TGCAGCGTTGCAGTGAACACTGAAGCTTTCTTT
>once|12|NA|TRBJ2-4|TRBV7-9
CASSLNENIQYF
TGTGCCAGCAGCTTAAATGAAAACATTCAGTACTTC
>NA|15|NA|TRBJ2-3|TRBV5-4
CASSLGGPSTDTQYF
TGTGCCAGCAGCTTGGGGGGACCTAGCACAGATACGCAGTATTTT
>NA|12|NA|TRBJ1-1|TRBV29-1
CSVALGGSEAFF
TGCAGCGTTGCCCTGGGGGGGAGTGAAGCTTTCTTT
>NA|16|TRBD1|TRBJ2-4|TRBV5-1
CASSTGQALAKNIQYF
TGCGCCAGCAGTACGGGACAGGCTCTAGCCAAAAACATTCAGTACTTC
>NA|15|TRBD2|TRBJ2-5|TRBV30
CAWRRRGGRPETQYF
TGTGCCTGGAGACGGCGGGGGGGCCGACCGGAGACCCAGTACTTC
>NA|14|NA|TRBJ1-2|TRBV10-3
CAISESVDNYGYTF
TGTGCCATCAGTGAATCGGTGGACAACTATGGCTACACCTTC
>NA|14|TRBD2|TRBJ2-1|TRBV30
CAWALGLAKNEQFF
TGTGCCTGGGCGTTAGGACTAGCAAAGAATGAGCAGTTCTTC
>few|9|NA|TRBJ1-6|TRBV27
CASNSPLHF
TGTGCCAGCAATTCACCCCTCCACTTT
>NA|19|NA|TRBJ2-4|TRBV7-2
CASSLAVTVQLGAKNIQYF
TGTGCCAGCAGCTTAGCGGTTACAGTGCAATTGGGGGCCAAAAACATTCAGTACTTC
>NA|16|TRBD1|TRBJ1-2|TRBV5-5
CASSGGQGSSGYGYTF
TGTGCCAGCAGCGGAGGACAGGGGTCTTCTGGCTATGGCTACACCTTC
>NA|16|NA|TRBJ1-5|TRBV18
CASSPAPPRAGQPQHF
TGTGCCAGCTCACCTGCTCCTCCCCGGGCGGGCCAGCCCCAGCATTTT
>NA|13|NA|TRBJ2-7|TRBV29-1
CSADSTGSYEQYF
TGCAGCGCCGATTCCACAGGCTCCTACGAGCAGTACTTC
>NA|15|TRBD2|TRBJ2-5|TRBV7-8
CASSPRGGKGETQYF
TGTGCCAGCAGTCCGCGGGGGGGCAAGGGAGAGACCCAGTACTTC
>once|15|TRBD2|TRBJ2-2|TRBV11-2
CASSLGAGEAGELFF
TGTGCCAGCAGCTTAGGGGCGGGAGAAGCCGGGGAGCTGTTTTTT
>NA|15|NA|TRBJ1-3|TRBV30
CAWSGGRTSGNTIYF
TGTGCCTGGAGTGGGGGCCGAACCTCTGGAAACACCATATATTTT
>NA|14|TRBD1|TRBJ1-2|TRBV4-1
CASRPTGGRYGYTF
TGCGCCAGCAGACCAACAGGGGGCCGATATGGCTACACCTTC
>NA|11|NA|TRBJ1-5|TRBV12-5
CASMEVQPQHF
TGTGCTAGCATGGAGGTTCAGCCCCAGCATTTT
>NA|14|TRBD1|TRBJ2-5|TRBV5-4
CASSHDRGEETQYF
TGTGCCAGCAGCCACGACAGGGGGGAAGAGACCCAGTACTTC
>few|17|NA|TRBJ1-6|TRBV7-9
CASSLVGGAGVNSPLHF
TGTGCCAGCAGCTTAGTTGGGGGCGCTGGGGTGAATTCACCCCTCCACTTT
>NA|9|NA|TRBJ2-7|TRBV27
CASSYQQYF
TGTGCCAGCAGTTACCAGCAGTACTTC
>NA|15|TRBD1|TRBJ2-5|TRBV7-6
CASSLITGGRETQYF
TGTGCCAGCAGCTTAATTACAGGGGGACGAGAGACCCAGTACTTC
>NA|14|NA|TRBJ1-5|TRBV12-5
CASGLNRANQPQHF
TGTGCTAGTGGTTTGAACAGGGCCAATCAGCCCCAGCATTTT
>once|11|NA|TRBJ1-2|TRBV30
CAWSGDVGYTF
TGTGCCTGGAGTGGGGACGTCGGCTACACCTTC